The present T cell receptor (beta chain) was sequenced within a study of T cells in pancreatic ductal adenocarcinoma (dated by TCRdb to about 2017). Background for the entire study: To learn about the adaptive T-cell response arising naturally, investigators profiled where tumor-infiltrating CD8+ T cells, together with suppressive cells, were located within resected pancreatic ductal adenocarcinoma, how abundant they were, and what qualities they showed.

CDR1 is given as SQVTM and CDR2 as ANQGSEA, both from the germline V gene. V is shortened by 4 bases, J by 16 bases, and the region joining them spans 20 bases. The CDR3 covers 12 residues, taking in both the cysteine and the phenylalanine. Solely the CDR3 DNA is kept, with 36 bases framed from the first base. Beyond this particular receptor, the publication reports: T-cell clonality did not differ significantly between tumor and blood, with mean clonality about 0.1 in tumors and around 0.071 in blood. Tumor versus blood clonality comparisons may be biased because tumors are enriched in CD45RO+ effector rather than naive T cells, biasing toward lower diversity. Compared with tumor samples, blood samples had more total productive templates and approximately 8-fold more unique clonotypes. Because most pancreatic cancer patients present with inoperable disease, the resected cohort was biased toward the minority with early-stage disease.

TCR beta CDR3 regions were amplified from genomic DNA using the immunoSEQ hsTCRB kit. An Illumina HiSeq system was used for high-throughput TRB CDR3 sequencing. On the authors' methods: The immunoSEQ software was used to analyze the sequencing reads, and any nonproductive sequences containing premature stops or frame-shifts were left out. Clonality of the repertoire was calculated as one minus the Shannon entropy normalized by log2 of the number of unique productive sequences. The table comes from immuneACCESS by way of TCRdb, which keeps in-frame sequences with V and J called. Part of the clones is missing from these tables; in studies checked, under half for an unresolved V gene and the rest for unknown reasons. For V, J and clone size, that table is used; D and trimming come from the DNA. This sample is represented by under 30,000 clones; about 92% of them were singletons. The ten largest clones capture more than 2% of the sample.

On this clone: It lacks a known antigen. No much larger clone is present one base from it, and per-base qualities are unavailable.

The selected pancreatic ductal adenocarcinoma patients had received surgery without neoadjuvant therapy. After peripheral blood was drawn into heparin tubes, PBMCs were separated on a histopaque density gradient and then cryopreserved in around 10% DMSO. The DNeasy Blood and Tissue Kit, with Proteinase K and RNase treatment, was used to extract genomic DNA from more than five PBMC specimens and roughly 9 flash-frozen tumor specimens. The sequence was obtained from a human donor with pancreatic ductal adenocarcinoma. Sequenced: PBMCs. The sequence joins TRBV29-1 to TRBJ2-1; 6 matching bases give a weak D call of TRBD1. In nucleotide form, the sequence is TGCAGCGTTGGGGCCATGAGGGGGAAGTTTTTCTTC. This sequence encodes CSVGAMRGKFFF.